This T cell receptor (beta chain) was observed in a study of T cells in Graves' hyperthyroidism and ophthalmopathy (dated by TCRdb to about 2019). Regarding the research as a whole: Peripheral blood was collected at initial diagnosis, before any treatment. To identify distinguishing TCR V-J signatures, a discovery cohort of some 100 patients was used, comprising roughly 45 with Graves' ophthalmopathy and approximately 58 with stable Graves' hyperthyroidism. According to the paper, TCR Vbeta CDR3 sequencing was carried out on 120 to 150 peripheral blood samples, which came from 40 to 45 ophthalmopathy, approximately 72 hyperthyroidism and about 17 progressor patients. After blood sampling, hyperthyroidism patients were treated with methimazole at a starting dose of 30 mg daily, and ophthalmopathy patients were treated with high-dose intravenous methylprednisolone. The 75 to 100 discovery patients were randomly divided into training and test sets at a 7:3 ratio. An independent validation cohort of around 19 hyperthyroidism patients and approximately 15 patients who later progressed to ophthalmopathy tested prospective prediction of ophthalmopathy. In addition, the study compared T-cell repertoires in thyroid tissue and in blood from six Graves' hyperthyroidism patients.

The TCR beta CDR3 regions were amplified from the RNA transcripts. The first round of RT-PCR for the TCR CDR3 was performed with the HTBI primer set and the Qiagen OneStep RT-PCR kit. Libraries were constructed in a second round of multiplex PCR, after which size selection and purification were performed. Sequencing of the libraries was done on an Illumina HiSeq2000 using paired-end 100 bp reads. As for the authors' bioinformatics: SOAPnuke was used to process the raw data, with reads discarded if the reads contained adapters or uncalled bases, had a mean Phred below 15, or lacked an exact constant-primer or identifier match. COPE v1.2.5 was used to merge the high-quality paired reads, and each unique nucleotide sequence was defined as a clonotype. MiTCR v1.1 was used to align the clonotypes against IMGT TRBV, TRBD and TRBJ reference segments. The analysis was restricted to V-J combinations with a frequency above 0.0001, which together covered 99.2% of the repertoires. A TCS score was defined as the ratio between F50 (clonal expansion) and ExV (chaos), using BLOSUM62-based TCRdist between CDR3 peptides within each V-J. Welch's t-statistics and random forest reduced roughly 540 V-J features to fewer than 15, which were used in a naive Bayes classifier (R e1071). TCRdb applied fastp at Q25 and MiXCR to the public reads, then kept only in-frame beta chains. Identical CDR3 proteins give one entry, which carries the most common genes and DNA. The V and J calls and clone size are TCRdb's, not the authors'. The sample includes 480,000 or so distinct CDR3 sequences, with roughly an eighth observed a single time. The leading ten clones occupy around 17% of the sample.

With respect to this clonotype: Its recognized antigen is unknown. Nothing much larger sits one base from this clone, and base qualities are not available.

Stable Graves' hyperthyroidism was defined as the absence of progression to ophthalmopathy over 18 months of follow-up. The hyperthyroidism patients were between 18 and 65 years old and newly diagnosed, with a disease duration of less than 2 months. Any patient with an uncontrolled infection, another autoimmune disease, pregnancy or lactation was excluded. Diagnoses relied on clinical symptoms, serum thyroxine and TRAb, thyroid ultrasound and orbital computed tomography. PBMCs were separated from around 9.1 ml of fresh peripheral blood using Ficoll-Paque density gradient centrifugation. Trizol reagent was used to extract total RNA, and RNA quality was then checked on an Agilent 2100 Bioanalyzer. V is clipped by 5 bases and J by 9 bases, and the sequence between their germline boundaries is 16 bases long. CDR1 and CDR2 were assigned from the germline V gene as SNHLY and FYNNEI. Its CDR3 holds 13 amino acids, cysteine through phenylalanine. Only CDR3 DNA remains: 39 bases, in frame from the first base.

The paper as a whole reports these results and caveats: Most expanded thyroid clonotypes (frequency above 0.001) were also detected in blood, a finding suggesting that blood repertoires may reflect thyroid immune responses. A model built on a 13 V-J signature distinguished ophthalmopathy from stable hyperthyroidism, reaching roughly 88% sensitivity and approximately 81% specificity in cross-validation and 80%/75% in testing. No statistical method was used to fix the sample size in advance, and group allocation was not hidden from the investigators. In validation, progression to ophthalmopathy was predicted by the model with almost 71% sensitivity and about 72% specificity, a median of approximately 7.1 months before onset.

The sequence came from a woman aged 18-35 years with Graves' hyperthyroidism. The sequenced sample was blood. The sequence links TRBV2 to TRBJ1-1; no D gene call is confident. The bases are TGTGCCAGCAGTATGTCGATCGGAACAAAAGCTTTCTTT. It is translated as CASSMSIGTKAFF.